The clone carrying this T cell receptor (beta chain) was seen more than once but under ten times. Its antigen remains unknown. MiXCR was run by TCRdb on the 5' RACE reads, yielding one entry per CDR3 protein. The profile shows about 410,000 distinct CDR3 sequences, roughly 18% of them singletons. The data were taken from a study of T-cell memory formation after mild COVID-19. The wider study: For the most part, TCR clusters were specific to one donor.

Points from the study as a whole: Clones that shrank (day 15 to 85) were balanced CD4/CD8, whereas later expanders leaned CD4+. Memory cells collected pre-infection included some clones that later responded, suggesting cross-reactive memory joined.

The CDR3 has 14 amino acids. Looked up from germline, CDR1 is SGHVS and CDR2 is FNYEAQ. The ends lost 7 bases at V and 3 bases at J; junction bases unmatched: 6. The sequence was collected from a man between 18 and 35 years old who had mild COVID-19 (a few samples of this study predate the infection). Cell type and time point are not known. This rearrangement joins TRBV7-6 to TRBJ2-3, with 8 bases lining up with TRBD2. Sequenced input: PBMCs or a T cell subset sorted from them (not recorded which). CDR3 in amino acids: CASKGSGGTDTQYF. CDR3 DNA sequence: TGTGCCAGCAAGGGGAGCGGGGGAACAGATACGCAGTATTTT.